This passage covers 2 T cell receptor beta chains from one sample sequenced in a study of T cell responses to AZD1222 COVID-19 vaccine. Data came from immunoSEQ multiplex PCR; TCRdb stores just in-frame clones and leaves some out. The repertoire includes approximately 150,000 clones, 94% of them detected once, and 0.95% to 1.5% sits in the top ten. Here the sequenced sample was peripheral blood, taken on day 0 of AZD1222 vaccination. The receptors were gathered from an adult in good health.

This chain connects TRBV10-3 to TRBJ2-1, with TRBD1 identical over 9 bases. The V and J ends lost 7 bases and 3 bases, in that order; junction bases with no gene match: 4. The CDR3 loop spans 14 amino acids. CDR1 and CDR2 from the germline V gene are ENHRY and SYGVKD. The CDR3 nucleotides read TGTGCCATCACTACGGGACAGGGCTACAATGAGCAGTTCTTC. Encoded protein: CAITTGQGYNEQFF.

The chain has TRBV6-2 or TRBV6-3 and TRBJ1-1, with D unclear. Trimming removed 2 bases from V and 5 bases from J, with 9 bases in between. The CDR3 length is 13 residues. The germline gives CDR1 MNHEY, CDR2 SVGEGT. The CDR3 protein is CASSYVGETEAFF. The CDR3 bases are TGTGCCAGCAGTTACGTCGGGGAGACTGAAGCTTTCTTT.